This TCR beta chain was documented in a study of read filtering for tumor transcriptome and immune sequencing (TCRdb year 2020). For the wider study: The cohort was composed of approximately 17 male and roughly 15 female patients, with a mean age of around 66 years and an age range of roughly 45 to 80. By revised international staging, roughly 8 patients were R-ISS I, some 17 were R-ISS II and roughly 7 were R-ISS III. After DNase treatment, whole-transcriptome libraries were prepared using the TruSeq RNA Access Library Prep Kit. TCR-region mapped reads per sample ranged from about 3.5 to 10.27 million with IR-seq versus only about 75 to 1,400 with RNA-seq. The study compared TCR repertoires from targeted immune repertoire sequencing and bulk whole-transcriptome sequencing run on the same bone marrow samples. A main aim was a read-filtering strategy for immune repertoire data, specifically whether clonotypes supported by a single read should be removed. The full study reports these points: Single-read clonotypes made up around 82% of clonotypes but about 3.2% of total reads in IR-seq, and just under 75% of clonotypes and 44.6% of reads in RNA-seq. The correlation between IR-seq and RNA-seq shared clonotype proportions was increased by removal of single-read clonotypes. The sorted CD138-negative fraction was not purified T cells but a mixed bone marrow immune population. Clonotypes were captured by IR-seq at much higher depth and more reliably than by RNA-seq, and smaller IR-seq throughput was sufficient for identification of most shared clonotypes.

Notes on this clonotype: What antigen it recognizes has not been identified. A much larger clonotype is one base distant, so this may be a read error.

The germline V gene (reference sequence) specifies GTSNPN as CDR1 and SVGIG as CDR2. The CDR3 goes from the cysteine to the phenylalanine over 15 residues. Solely the CDR3 DNA is kept, with 45 bases framed from the first base. Each patient had bone marrow sampled at the time of active disease. Ficoll-Hypaque density gradient centrifugation was used to isolate the bone marrow mononuclear cells. CD138-negative cells were obtained by negative selection after labeling with CD138 magnetic microbeads on a MACS separator, removing myeloma plasma cells. The purity of the isolated cells was checked by flow cytometry with CD138 antibodies on an Attune NxT. TRIzol reagent was used to extract total RNA, which was then quantified with a NanoDrop spectrophotometer. For each patient, the CD138-negative bone marrow sample underwent paired RNA-seq and IR-seq. TCR libraries were constructed from approximately 360 ng RNA using the Immunoverse kit, and molecular barcoded adaptors covering alpha/delta and beta/gamma chains were employed. TCR library preparation used the same RNA that went into transcriptome sequencing. TCR libraries were sequenced on an Illumina HiSeq 4000 with 2 x 150 cycles. Per the authors' processing: TCR reads were aligned to human V, D, J and C references and assembled into CDR3 clonotypes with MiXCR, including quality filtering and error correction. The tcR package in R was used for analysis of clonotype counts and gene usage diversity. For inspection of raw mapping reads, RNA-seq reads were mapped by STAR aligner version 2.5.3a onto GRCh37 of the human genome. IR-seq fastq files were randomly downsampled with Seqtk 1.3 to test the effect of sequencing depth on detected clonotypes. TCRdb itself trimmed the public reads at Q25 with fastp, ran MiXCR and retained productive beta chains. Rows are combined by CDR3 protein, so each entry shows the most common genes and DNA. The V and J calls reflect TCRdb's pipeline rather than the authors' work. The sample contains about 50,000 distinct CDR3 sequences, around 21% of them found a single time. The leading ten clones occupy less than 45% of the sample.

The clonotype comes from a donor aged 40 or older with multiple myeloma. The sequence is built from TRBV30 and TRBJ2-3; TRBD2 agrees with 7 junctional bases. The specimen sequenced was a population of CD138-negative cells sorted from bone marrow. Reading the label with the study, this specimen's cell subset or site is: bone marrow mononuclear cells depleted of CD138+ plasma/myeloma cells by negative magnetic selection. The CDR3 protein: CAWSTLAASTATQYF. Read as DNA, the sequence is TGTGCCTGGAGTACCCTAGCGGCTAGCACAGCTACGCAGTATTTT.